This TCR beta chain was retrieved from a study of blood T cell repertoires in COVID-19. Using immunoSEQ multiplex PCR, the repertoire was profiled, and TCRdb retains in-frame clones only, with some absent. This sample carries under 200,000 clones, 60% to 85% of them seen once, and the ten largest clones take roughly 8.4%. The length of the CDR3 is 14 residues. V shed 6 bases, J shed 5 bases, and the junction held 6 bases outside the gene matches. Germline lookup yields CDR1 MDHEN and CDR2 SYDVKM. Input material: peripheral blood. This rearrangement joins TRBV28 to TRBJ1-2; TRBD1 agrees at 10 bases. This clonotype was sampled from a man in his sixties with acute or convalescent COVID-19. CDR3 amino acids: CASRDGTGAYGYTF. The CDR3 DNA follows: TGTGCCAGCAGGGACGGGACAGGGGCGTATGGCTACACCTTC.